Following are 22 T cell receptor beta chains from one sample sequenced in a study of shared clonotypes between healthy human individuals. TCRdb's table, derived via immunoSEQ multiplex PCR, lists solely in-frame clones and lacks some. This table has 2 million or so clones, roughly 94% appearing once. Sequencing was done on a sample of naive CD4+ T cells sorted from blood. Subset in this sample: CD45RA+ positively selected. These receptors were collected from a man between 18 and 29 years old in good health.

This CDR3 is CASSTQGDGNQPQHF. The CDR3, as DNA: TGTGCCAGCAGCACACAGGGGGATGGGAATCAGCCCCAGCATTTT. This chain joins TRBV7-2 and TRBJ1-5, with 8 bases identical to TRBD1. Germline CDR1 SGHTA, CDR2 FQGNSA. The CDR3 extends over 15 amino acids. Trimming took 5 bases from V and 4 from J; bases not matched to a gene: 7.

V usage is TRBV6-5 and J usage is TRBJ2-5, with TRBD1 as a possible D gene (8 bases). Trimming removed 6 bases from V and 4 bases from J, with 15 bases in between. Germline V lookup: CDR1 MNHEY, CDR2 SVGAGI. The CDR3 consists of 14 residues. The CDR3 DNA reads TGTGCCAGCAGCCTAACAGGGGGGGCAGAGACCCAGTACTTC. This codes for CASSLTGGAETQYF.

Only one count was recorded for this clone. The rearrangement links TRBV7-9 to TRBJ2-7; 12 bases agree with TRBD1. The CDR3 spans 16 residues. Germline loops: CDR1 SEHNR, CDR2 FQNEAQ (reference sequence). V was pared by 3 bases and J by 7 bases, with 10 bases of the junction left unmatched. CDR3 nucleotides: TGTGCCAGCAGCTTCCCTCCGGGACAGGGGGCGCGTGAGCAGTACTTC. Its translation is CASSFPPGQGAREQYF.

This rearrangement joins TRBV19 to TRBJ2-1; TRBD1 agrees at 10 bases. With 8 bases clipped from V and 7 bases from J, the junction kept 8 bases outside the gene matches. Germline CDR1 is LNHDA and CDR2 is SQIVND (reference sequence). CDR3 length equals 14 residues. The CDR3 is CASRDRGRVNEQFF. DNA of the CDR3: TGTGCCAGTCGAGACAGGGGGCGAGTAAATGAGCAGTTCTTC.

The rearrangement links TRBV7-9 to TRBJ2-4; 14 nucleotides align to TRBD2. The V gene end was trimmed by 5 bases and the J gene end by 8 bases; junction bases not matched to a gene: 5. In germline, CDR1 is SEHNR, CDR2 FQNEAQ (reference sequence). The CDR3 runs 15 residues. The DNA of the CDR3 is TGTGCCAGCAGCCAAGGGACTAGCGGGAGCGACATTCAGTACTTC. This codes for CASSQGTSGSDIQYF.

Here the CDR3 DNA reads TGCGCCAGCAGCCAAGGGTGGACAGGGCCGTCCTATGAGACCCAGTACTTC. Protein product: CASSQGWTGPSYETQYF. This chain uses TRBV4-1 with TRBJ2-5; TRBD1 matches 8 bases. CDR3 length: 17 amino acids. Trimming cost V 1 base and J 5 bases; bases outside gene matches: 12. Germline assignment: CDR1 MGHRA and CDR2 YSYEKL.

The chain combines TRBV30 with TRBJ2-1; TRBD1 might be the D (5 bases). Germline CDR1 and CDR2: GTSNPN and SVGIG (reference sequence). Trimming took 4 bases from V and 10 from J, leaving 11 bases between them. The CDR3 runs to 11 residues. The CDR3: CAWNVKGEQFF. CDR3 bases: TGTGCCTGGAATGTTAAGGGGGAGCAGTTCTTC.

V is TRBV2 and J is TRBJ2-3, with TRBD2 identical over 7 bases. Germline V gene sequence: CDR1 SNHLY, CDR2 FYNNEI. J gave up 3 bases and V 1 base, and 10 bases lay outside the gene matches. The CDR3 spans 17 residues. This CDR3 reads CASSEVTLWGGTDTQYF. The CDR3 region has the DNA TGTGCCAGCAGTGAAGTAACTTTGTGGGGGGGTACAGATACGCAGTATTTT.

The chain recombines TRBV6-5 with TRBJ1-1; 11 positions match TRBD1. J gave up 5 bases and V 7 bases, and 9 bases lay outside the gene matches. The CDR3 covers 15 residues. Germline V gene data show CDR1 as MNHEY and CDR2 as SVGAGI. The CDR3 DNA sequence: TGTGCCAGCACCGAGGTAGGGACAGGGGGAACTGAAGCTTTCTTT. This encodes CASTEVGTGGTEAFF.

CDR3 region: CASSVSDNYGYTF. The DNA of the CDR3 is TGTGCCAGCAGTGTTAGTGATAACTATGGCTACACCTTC. The genes are TRBV2 and TRBJ1-2; no clear D. This CDR3 is built from 13 residues. Trimming took 4 bases from V and 1 from J, leaving 7 bases between them. Germline V gives CDR1 SNHLY, CDR2 FYNNEI.

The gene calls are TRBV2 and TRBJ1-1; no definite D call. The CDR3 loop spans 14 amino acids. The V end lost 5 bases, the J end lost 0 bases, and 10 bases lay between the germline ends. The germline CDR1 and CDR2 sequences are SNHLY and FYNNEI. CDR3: CASSKRLMNTEAFF. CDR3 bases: TGTGCCAGCAGTAAACGGCTGATGAACACTGAAGCTTTCTTT.

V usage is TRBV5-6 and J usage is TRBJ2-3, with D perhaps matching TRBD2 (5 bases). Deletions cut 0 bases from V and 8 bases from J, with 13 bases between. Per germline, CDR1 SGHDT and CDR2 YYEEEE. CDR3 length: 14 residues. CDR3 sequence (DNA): TGTGCCAGCAGCTTGGCATCGGGAAAGGGTACGCAGTATTTT. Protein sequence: CASSLASGKGTQYF.

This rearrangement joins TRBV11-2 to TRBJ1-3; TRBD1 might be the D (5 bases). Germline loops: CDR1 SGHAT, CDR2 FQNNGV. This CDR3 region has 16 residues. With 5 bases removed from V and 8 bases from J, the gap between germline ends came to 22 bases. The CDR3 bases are TGTGCCAGCAGCAGACGAGGGGTATTTTCCGGGGACACCATATATTTT. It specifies CASSRRGVFSGDTIYF.

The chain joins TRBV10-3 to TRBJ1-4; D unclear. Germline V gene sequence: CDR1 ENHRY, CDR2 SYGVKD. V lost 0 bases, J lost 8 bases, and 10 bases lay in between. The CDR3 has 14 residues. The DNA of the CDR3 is TGTGCCATCAGTGAGTCAGGAGGTCGGGAAAAACTGTTTTTT. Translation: CAISESGGREKLFF.

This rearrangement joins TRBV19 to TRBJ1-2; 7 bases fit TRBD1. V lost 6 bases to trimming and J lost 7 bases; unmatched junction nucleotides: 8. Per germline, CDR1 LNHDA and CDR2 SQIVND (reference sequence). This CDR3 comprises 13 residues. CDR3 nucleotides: TGTGCCAGTAGCTTAGACAGGGCAGCTGGCTACACCTTC. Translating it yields CASSLDRAAGYTF.

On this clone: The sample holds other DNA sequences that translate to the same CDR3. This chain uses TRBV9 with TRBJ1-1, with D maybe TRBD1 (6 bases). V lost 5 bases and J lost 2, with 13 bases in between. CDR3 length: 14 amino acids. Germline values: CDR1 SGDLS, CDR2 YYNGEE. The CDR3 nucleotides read TGTGCCAGCAGTATAGGACAGCTAAACACTGAAGCTTTCTTT. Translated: CASSIGQLNTEAFF.

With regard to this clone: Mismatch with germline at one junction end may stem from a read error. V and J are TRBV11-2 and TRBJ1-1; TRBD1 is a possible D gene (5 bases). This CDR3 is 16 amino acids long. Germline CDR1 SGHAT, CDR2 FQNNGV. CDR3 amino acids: CASSPLTSLGPQTRFF. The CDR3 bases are TGTGCCAGCAGCCCGCTTACGTCATTGGGACCCCAAACCAGATTTTTT.

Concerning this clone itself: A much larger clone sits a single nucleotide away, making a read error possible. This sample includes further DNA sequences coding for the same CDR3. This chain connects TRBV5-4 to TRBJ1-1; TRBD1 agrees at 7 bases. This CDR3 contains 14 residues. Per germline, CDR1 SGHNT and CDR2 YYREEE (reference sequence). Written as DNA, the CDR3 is TGTGCCAGCAGCTGGGGACAGTATAACACTGAAGCCTTCTTT. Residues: CASSWGQYNTEAFF. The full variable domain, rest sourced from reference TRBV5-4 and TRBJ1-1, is ETGVTQSPTHLIKTRGQQVTLRCSSQSGHNTVSWYQQALGQGPQFIFQYYREEENGRGNFPPRFSGLQFPNYSSELNVNALELDDSALYLCASSWGQYNTEAFFGQGTRLTVV.

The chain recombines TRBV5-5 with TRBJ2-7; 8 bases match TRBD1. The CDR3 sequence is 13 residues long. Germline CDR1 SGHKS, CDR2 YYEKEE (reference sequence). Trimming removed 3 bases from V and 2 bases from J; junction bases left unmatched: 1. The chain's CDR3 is CASSWDRTYEQYF. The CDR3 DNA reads TGTGCCAGCAGCTGGGACAGGACCTACGAGCAGTACTTC.

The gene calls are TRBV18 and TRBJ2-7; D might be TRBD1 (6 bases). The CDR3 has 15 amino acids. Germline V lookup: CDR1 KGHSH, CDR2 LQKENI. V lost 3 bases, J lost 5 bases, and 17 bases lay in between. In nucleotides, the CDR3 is TGTGCCAGCTCACCGAGGGGGTTCTCCGCGGACGAGCAGTACTTC. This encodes CASSPRGFSADEQYF.

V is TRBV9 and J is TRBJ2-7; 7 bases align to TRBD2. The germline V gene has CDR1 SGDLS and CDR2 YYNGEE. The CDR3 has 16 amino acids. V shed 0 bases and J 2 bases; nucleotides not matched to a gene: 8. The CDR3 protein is CASSVAGASGPYEQYF. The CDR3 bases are TGTGCCAGCAGCGTAGCTGGGGCTAGCGGACCCTACGAGCAGTACTTC. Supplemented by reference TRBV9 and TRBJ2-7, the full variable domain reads DSGVTQTPKHLITATGQRVTLRCSPRSGDLSVYWYQQSLDQGLQFLIQYYNGEERAKGNILERFSAQQFPDLHSELNLSSLELGDSALYFCASSVAGASGPYEQYFGPGTRLTVT.

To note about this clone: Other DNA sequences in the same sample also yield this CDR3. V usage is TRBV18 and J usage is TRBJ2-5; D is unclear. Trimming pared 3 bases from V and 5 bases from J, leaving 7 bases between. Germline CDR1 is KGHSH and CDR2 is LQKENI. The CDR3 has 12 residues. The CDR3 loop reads CASSPVGETQYF. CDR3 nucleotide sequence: TGTGCCAGCTCACCGGTCGGCGAGACCCAGTACTTC.